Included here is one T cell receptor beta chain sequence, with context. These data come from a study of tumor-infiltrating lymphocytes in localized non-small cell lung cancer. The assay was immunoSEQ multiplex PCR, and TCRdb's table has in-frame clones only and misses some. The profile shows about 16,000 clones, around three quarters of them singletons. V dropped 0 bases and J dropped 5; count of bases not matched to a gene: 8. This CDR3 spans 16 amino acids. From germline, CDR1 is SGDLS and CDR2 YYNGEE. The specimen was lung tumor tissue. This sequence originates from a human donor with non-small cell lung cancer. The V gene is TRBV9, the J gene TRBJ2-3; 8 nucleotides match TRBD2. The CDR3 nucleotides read TGTGCCAGCAGCGTAGGAGGACTAGCATCGGGAGATACGCAGTATTTT. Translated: CASSVGGLASGDTQYF.